A selection of T cell receptor beta chains follows, all from one sample in a study of cytomegalovirus exposure and HLA in healthy donors. Using immunoSEQ multiplex PCR, the repertoire was profiled, and TCRdb retains in-frame clones only, with some absent. The specimen's table records tens of thousands of clones. The sequenced sample consisted of PBMCs. The receptors originated from a female donor in good health and CMV-seropositive. The CDR3 runs from the conserved cysteine through the conserved F or W. D genes are given only for firm matches. Clone size is not always given. Where it is, it says once, few, many or a class for expanded clones.

j_call: TRBJ2-7; d_call: TRBD2; clone_size: -; v_call: TRBV9; cdr3_nt: TGTGCCAGCAGCCCTAGCGGGATGGTTCCCTACGAGCAGTACTTC; cdr3_aa: CASSPSGMVPYEQYF
j_call: TRBJ2-7; d_call: TRBD2; clone_size: -; v_call: TRBV28; cdr3_nt: TGTGCCAGCAATCCGAGCGGGAGTATCTACGAGCAGTACTTC; cdr3_aa: CASNPSGSIYEQYF
j_call: TRBJ2-5; d_call: -; clone_size: -; v_call: TRBV10-1; cdr3_nt: TGCGCCAGCAGTGAAGCAGGACAAGAGACCCAGTACTTC; cdr3_aa: CASSEAGQETQYF
j_call: TRBJ1-2; d_call: -; clone_size: -; v_call: TRBV11-3; cdr3_nt: TGTGCCAGCAGCTACCAGTTCGGGAGTTCCTATGGCTACACCTTC; cdr3_aa: CASSYQFGSSYGYTF
j_call: TRBJ2-7; d_call: -; clone_size: -; v_call: TRBV10-1; cdr3_nt: TGCGCCAGCAGTGAAGTTCAGGGGGAGCAGTACTTC; cdr3_aa: CASSEVQGEQYF
j_call: TRBJ2-1; d_call: -; clone_size: -; v_call: TRBV6-1; cdr3_nt: TGTGCCAGCACCCCTGCGCCAAGGGGCAATGAGCAGTTCTTC; cdr3_aa: CASTPAPRGNEQFF
j_call: TRBJ2-5; d_call: TRBD2; clone_size: -; v_call: TRBV5-1; cdr3_nt: TGCGCCAGCAGCCCCACTAGCGGCCAAGAGACCCAGTACTTC; cdr3_aa: CASSPTSGQETQYF
j_call: TRBJ2-2; d_call: -; clone_size: -; v_call: TRBV6-5; cdr3_nt: TGTGCCAGCAGCCGGACTTTCACCGGGGAGCTGTTTTTT; cdr3_aa: CASSRTFTGELFF
j_call: TRBJ2-7; d_call: -; clone_size: -; v_call: TRBV10-1; cdr3_nt: TGCGCCAGCAGTTACCGCGAGGGTAGCTCCTACGAGCAGTACTTC; cdr3_aa: CASSYREGSSYEQYF
j_call: TRBJ2-7; d_call: -; clone_size: -; v_call: TRBV28; cdr3_nt: TGTGCCAGCAGCCCTGGGTTCGGGGGATCCTACGAGCAGTACTTC; cdr3_aa: CASSPGFGGSYEQYF
j_call: TRBJ2-3; d_call: -; clone_size: -; v_call: TRBV7-9; cdr3_nt: TGTGCCAGCAGCCGAATCGGAGATACGCAGTATTTT; cdr3_aa: CASSRIGDTQYF
j_call: TRBJ2-5; d_call: TRBD2; clone_size: -; v_call: TRBV19; cdr3_nt: TGTGCCAGTAGGGGACTAGGTGGAGAGACCCAGTACTTC; cdr3_aa: CASRGLGGETQYF
j_call: TRBJ2-2; d_call: -; clone_size: -; v_call: TRBV6-6; cdr3_nt: TGTGCCAGCAGTTACATGCTAAACACCGGGGAGCTGTTTTTT; cdr3_aa: CASSYMLNTGELFF
j_call: TRBJ2-6; d_call: -; clone_size: -; v_call: TRBV19; cdr3_nt: TGTGCCAGTAGTACCCAGGGGAGAGCTGGGGCCAACGTCCTGACTTTC; cdr3_aa: CASSTQGRAGANVLTF
j_call: TRBJ1-2; d_call: TRBD1; clone_size: -; v_call: TRBV6-5; cdr3_nt: TGTGCCAGCAGTTACCAGCAGGGGGCGCGGGTCTATGGCTACACCTTC; cdr3_aa: CASSYQQGARVYGYTF
j_call: TRBJ2-7; d_call: TRBD1; clone_size: -; v_call: TRBV4-1; cdr3_nt: TGCGCCAGCAGCCAAGAGTTGACAGGGGGCTACGAGCAGTACTTC; cdr3_aa: CASSQELTGGYEQYF
j_call: TRBJ1-1; d_call: -; clone_size: -; v_call: TRBV9; cdr3_nt: TGTGCCAGCAGCGTAGGTGGGGCAGGAAACACTGAAGCTTTCTTT; cdr3_aa: CASSVGGAGNTEAFF
j_call: TRBJ2-3; d_call: TRBD2; clone_size: -; v_call: TRBV9; cdr3_nt: TGTGCCAGCAGCGTAAGGTTAGCGGGGGTCGGGGATACGCAGTATTTT; cdr3_aa: CASSVRLAGVGDTQYF
j_call: TRBJ2-7; d_call: TRBD1; clone_size: -; v_call: TRBV11-3; cdr3_nt: TGTGCCAGCAGCTTAGAAGACGGGACAGGGGGCGAGCAGTACTTC; cdr3_aa: CASSLEDGTGGEQYF
j_call: TRBJ2-7; d_call: TRBD2; clone_size: -; v_call: TRBV5-1; cdr3_nt: TGCGCCAGCAGCTCTGGTGGGACTAGCGGGGCCTACGAGCAGTACTTC; cdr3_aa: CASSSGGTSGAYEQYF
j_call: TRBJ1-1; d_call: TRBD1; clone_size: -; v_call: TRBV6-5; cdr3_nt: TGTGCCAGCAGTTTACTCAGAACAGGGGTTAGGACCGCTTTCTTT; cdr3_aa: CASSLLRTGVRTAFF
j_call: TRBJ2-3; d_call: -; clone_size: -; v_call: TRBV6-5; cdr3_nt: TGTGCCTCTACGGTACCTTTCACAGATACGCAGTATTTT; cdr3_aa: CASTVPFTDTQYF
j_call: TRBJ2-1; d_call: TRBD1; clone_size: -; v_call: TRBV7-2; cdr3_nt: TGTGCCAGCAGCCGGGACAGCCAGCAGTTCTTC; cdr3_aa: CASSRDSQQFF
j_call: TRBJ2-3; d_call: -; clone_size: -; v_call: TRBV18; cdr3_nt: TGTGCCAGCTCACCAGGGACTACAGATACGCAGTATTTT; cdr3_aa: CASSPGTTDTQYF
j_call: TRBJ2-2; d_call: TRBD2; clone_size: -; v_call: TRBV19; cdr3_nt: TGTGCCAGTAGTGGGACTAGCGCAGGCGGGGAGCTGTTTTTT; cdr3_aa: CASSGTSAGGELFF
j_call: TRBJ2-5; d_call: -; clone_size: -; v_call: TRBV4-2; cdr3_nt: TGTGCCAGCAGCCCGCAGGTGAGGGGGTCCCAAGAGACCCAGTACTTC; cdr3_aa: CASSPQVRGSQETQYF
j_call: TRBJ2-7; d_call: TRBD1; clone_size: -; v_call: TRBV5-1; cdr3_nt: TGCGCCAGCAGCTTGGAGGGACAGGGGCCCTACGAGCAGTACTTC; cdr3_aa: CASSLEGQGPYEQYF
j_call: TRBJ1-1; d_call: TRBD1; clone_size: -; v_call: TRBV6-1; cdr3_nt: TGTGCCAGCAGTTCGAGGGCAGGGGGCGATAAGGGGGCTTTCTTT; cdr3_aa: CASSSRAGGDKGAFF
j_call: TRBJ1-2; d_call: -; clone_size: -; v_call: TRBV9; cdr3_nt: TGTGCCAGCAGCGTACGGTCAGCAGGGGCAGGTGGCTACACCTTC; cdr3_aa: CASSVRSAGAGGYTF
j_call: TRBJ2-3; d_call: -; clone_size: -; v_call: TRBV29-1; cdr3_nt: TGCAGCGTTGAGGAACAGGGCCCCACGCAGTATTTT; cdr3_aa: CSVEEQGPTQYF
j_call: TRBJ2-3; d_call: TRBD1; clone_size: -; v_call: TRBV7-8; cdr3_nt: TGTGCCAGCAGCTTGCACGACAGGGTGAGCACAGATACGCAGTATTTT; cdr3_aa: CASSLHDRVSTDTQYF
j_call: TRBJ2-3; d_call: TRBD2; clone_size: -; v_call: TRBV5-4; cdr3_nt: TGTGCCAGCAGCTTGGCCGGATTGGGCGGGGGAAGCACAGATACGCAGTATTTT; cdr3_aa: CASSLAGLGGGSTDTQYF
j_call: TRBJ1-5; d_call: TRBD1; clone_size: -; v_call: TRBV7-2; cdr3_nt: TGTGCCAGCAGCCCCAGGGGGGCTCGAAGCAATCAGCCCCAGCATTTT; cdr3_aa: CASSPRGARSNQPQHF
j_call: TRBJ1-3; d_call: -; clone_size: -; v_call: TRBV18; cdr3_nt: TGTGCCAGCTCTACCGGGACAACTGGAAACACCATATATTTT; cdr3_aa: CASSTGTTGNTIYF
j_call: TRBJ2-7; d_call: -; clone_size: -; v_call: TRBV4-3; cdr3_nt: TGCGCCAGCAGCCCCTCAGAGGAGGAGGGCTACTTGGAGGGCGAGCAGTACTTC; cdr3_aa: CASSPSEEEGYLEGEQYF
j_call: TRBJ2-7; d_call: TRBD2; clone_size: -; v_call: TRBV27; cdr3_nt: TGTGCCACCGGGTCTGGGGGGCGGGGGGCCTACGAGCAGTACTTC; cdr3_aa: CATGSGGRGAYEQYF
j_call: TRBJ2-7; d_call: TRBD2; clone_size: -; v_call: TRBV7-2; cdr3_nt: TGTGCCAGCAGCTCCTACCGGGCGGGGGGGGTCGCCTACGAGCAGTACTTC; cdr3_aa: CASSSYRAGGVAYEQYF
j_call: TRBJ1-5; d_call: TRBD1; clone_size: -; v_call: TRBV28; cdr3_nt: TGTGCCAGCAGGGGACAGGGGGCAAGCAATCAGCCCCAGCATTTT; cdr3_aa: CASRGQGASNQPQHF
j_call: TRBJ2-7; d_call: TRBD2; clone_size: -; v_call: TRBV18; cdr3_nt: TGTGCCAGCTCAGCGACTAGCCCGGTCGACGAGCAGTACTTC; cdr3_aa: CASSATSPVDEQYF
j_call: TRBJ2-5; d_call: -; clone_size: -; v_call: TRBV18; cdr3_nt: TGTGCCAGCTCGACTGCCGGGACTGGGGAGACCCAGTACTTC; cdr3_aa: CASSTAGTGETQYF
j_call: TRBJ2-7; d_call: TRBD1; clone_size: -; v_call: TRBV5-1; cdr3_nt: TGCGCCAGCAGCCTAGGGACAGGGGGCAACGAGCAGTACTTC; cdr3_aa: CASSLGTGGNEQYF
j_call: TRBJ1-1; d_call: -; clone_size: -; v_call: TRBV5-1; cdr3_nt: TGCGCCAGCAGCTTGGGCCGGACAGACCTCACTGAAGCTTTCTTT; cdr3_aa: CASSLGRTDLTEAFF
j_call: TRBJ2-7; d_call: -; clone_size: -; v_call: TRBV28; cdr3_nt: TGTGCCAGCACCCCGGAGGCACTTTACGAGCAGTACTTC; cdr3_aa: CASTPEALYEQYF
j_call: TRBJ2-3; d_call: -; clone_size: -; v_call: TRBV5-4; cdr3_nt: TGTGCCAGCAGCTTTTCCCAAACAGGGTCAGATACGCAGTATTTT; cdr3_aa: CASSFSQTGSDTQYF
j_call: TRBJ2-7; d_call: -; clone_size: -; v_call: TRBV7-2; cdr3_nt: TGTGCCAGCAGCCAGTCTAGTTCAGACTACGAGCAGTACTTC; cdr3_aa: CASSQSSSDYEQYF
j_call: TRBJ2-5; d_call: TRBD1; clone_size: -; v_call: TRBV2; cdr3_nt: TGTGCCAGCGACAGGGACCAAGAGACCCAGTACTTC; cdr3_aa: CASDRDQETQYF
j_call: TRBJ1-1; d_call: TRBD1; clone_size: -; v_call: TRBV19; cdr3_nt: TGTGCCAGTAGCATCGACAGGGTCGAAGCTTTCTTT; cdr3_aa: CASSIDRVEAFF
j_call: TRBJ2-7; d_call: TRBD2; clone_size: -; v_call: TRBV7-9; cdr3_nt: TGTGCCAGCAGTTACGGACTAGCGGGGGGGCTATACGAGCAGTACTTC; cdr3_aa: CASSYGLAGGLYEQYF
j_call: TRBJ2-5; d_call: -; clone_size: -; v_call: TRBV6-5; cdr3_nt: TGTGCCAGCAGTTCCCCCGGGAAAGAGACCCAGTACTTC; cdr3_aa: CASSSPGKETQYF
j_call: TRBJ2-3; d_call: TRBD1; clone_size: -; v_call: TRBV18; cdr3_nt: TGTGCCAGCTCATCAACAGGGGGCGCGGATACGCAGTATTTT; cdr3_aa: CASSSTGGADTQYF
j_call: TRBJ2-3; d_call: TRBD2; clone_size: -; v_call: TRBV19; cdr3_nt: TGTGCCAGTAGCCGACTAGCCAGAGATACGCAGTATTTT; cdr3_aa: CASSRLARDTQYF
j_call: TRBJ1-1; d_call: -; clone_size: -; v_call: TRBV5-1; cdr3_nt: TGCGCCAGCAGCTTGGGACAGGAGGCTTTCTTT; cdr3_aa: CASSLGQEAFF
j_call: TRBJ2-3; d_call: -; clone_size: -; v_call: TRBV18; cdr3_nt: TGTGCCAGCTCACCACAGGACAGGACCGGGGGCGATACGCAGTATTTT; cdr3_aa: CASSPQDRTGGDTQYF
j_call: TRBJ2-3; d_call: TRBD2; clone_size: -; v_call: TRBV11-1; cdr3_nt: TGTGCCAGCAGCCCACTAGGGAGGGTCGGAGATACGCAGTATTTT; cdr3_aa: CASSPLGRVGDTQYF
j_call: TRBJ2-1; d_call: -; clone_size: medium-sized; v_call: TRBV7-9; cdr3_nt: TGTGCCAGCAGCTTAGCGGCGGGCCCTTCCTACAATGAGCAGTTCTTC; cdr3_aa: CASSLAAGPSYNEQFF